This T cell receptor beta chain was retrieved from a study of glioma-infiltrating T cells after dendritic cell vaccination. Study summary: Monocyte-derived dendritic cells, cultured approximately 7 days with IL-4 and GM-CSF, were pulsed with autologous tumor lysate.

Between the trimmed V and J ends, which lost 4 bases and 7 bases, there was a span of 11 bases. The CDR3 is made up of 13 amino acids. The germline gives CDR1 LGHNA, CDR2 YNFKEQ. The time point is: after dendritic cell vaccination, including at tumor progression/relapse. Before vaccination, two weeks after the third vaccination, and at progression, PBMC were collected. Profiled with immunoSEQ multiplex PCR; TCRdb holds only in-frame clones, not every one. The sample consists of over 90,000 clones, 75% to 90% of them appearing once. The rearrangement links TRBV4-2 to TRBJ1-5, with a weak D call TRBD1 (6 bases). Sequencing used blood, obtained after dendritic cell vaccination. This clonotype originated in a human donor with glioblastoma. The CDR3: CASSRGQYQPQHF. Written as DNA, the CDR3 is TGTGCCAGCAGCCGCGGACAGTACCAGCCCCAGCATTTT.